The rows below give T cell receptor beta chains drawn from one sample of a study of blood T cell repertoires in COVID-19. Clones were sequenced by immunoSEQ multiplex PCR, and TCRdb holds only the in-frame ones, with some missing. There are about 130,000 clones in the sample; over 85% occur only once, and 4.6% lies in the top ten. The sequencing sample was made of peripheral blood. These receptors all stem from a man aged 55 to 70 with COVID-19, enrolled during active disease. Each CDR3 is given with its conserved first and last residue. Each record gives: CDR3 protein, CDR3 DNA, D gene, V gene, clone size, J gene. D genes are given only for firm matches. For some rows the clone size is stated as once, few or many, or as a class when expanded; others skip it.

CASSLGPSGQLNQPQHF	TGTGCCAGCAGCTTAGGACCCTCGGGACAACTCAATCAGCCCCAGCATTTT	-	TRBV7-2	-	TRBJ1-5
CASSIGGSTDTQYF	TGCGCCAGCAGTATAGGGGGTAGCACAGATACGCAGTATTTT	-	TRBV5-1	few	TRBJ2-3
CSVEGRAGMDGYTF	TGCAGCGTTGAAGGACGGGCAGGGATGGATGGCTACACCTTC	-	TRBV29-1	-	TRBJ1-2
CASARGGGEYNEQFF	TGTGCCAGCGCCCGGGGGGGCGGAGAATACAATGAGCAGTTCTTC	TRBD2	TRBV9	-	TRBJ2-1
CASSQASGYNEQFF	TGTGCCAGCAGCCAAGCTAGCGGATACAATGAGCAGTTCTTC	TRBD2	TRBV3-1/TRBV3-2	-	TRBJ2-1
CASRLDWTGGLHEQYF	TGTGCAAGTCGCTTAGATTGGACAGGGGGACTACACGAGCAGTACTTC	-	TRBV12-2	-	TRBJ2-7
CASSLGTNTEAFF	TGTGCCAGCAGTTTAGGGACTAACACTGAAGCTTTCTTT	-	TRBV28	-	TRBJ1-1
CASSLLGYRGRDGYTF	TGTGCCAGCAGTTTATTAGGGTACAGGGGGCGGGATGGCTACACCTTC	TRBD1	TRBV28	-	TRBJ1-2
CASRPFRQGPDQPQHF	TGTGCCAGCAGACCCTTTCGACAGGGGCCCGATCAGCCCCAGCATTTT	TRBD1	TRBV28	-	TRBJ1-5
CASSYLSNTGELFF	TGTGCCAGTAGTTACCTATCGAACACCGGGGAGCTGTTTTTT	-	TRBV19	-	TRBJ2-2
CASSLDREASNEQFF	TGTGCCAGCAGCTTAGATCGGGAGGCCAGCAATGAGCAGTTCTTC	TRBD2	TRBV7-2	-	TRBJ2-1
CASSRDTNSPLHF	TGTGCCAGCAGCCGGGACACCAATTCACCCCTCCACTTT	-	TRBV14	-	TRBJ1-6
CASSWTGRAEAFF	TGTGCCAGCAGCTGGACAGGACGGGCTGAAGCTTTCTTT	TRBD1	TRBV14	many	TRBJ1-1
CASSLAAQVNTGELFF	TGCGCCAGCAGCTTGGCCGCGCAGGTGAACACCGGGGAGCTGTTTTTT	-	TRBV5-1	few	TRBJ2-2
CASSLNRGRTGELFF	TGTGCCAGCAGTTTAAACAGGGGGCGAACCGGGGAGCTGTTTTTT	TRBD1	TRBV28	-	TRBJ2-2
CASSPGNSGNTIYF	TGTGCCAGCAGTCCCGGTAACTCTGGAAACACCATATATTTT	-	TRBV27	once	TRBJ1-3
CASSMSDRGDTGELFF	TGTGCCAGTAGTATGTCGGACAGGGGAGACACCGGGGAGCTGTTTTTT	TRBD1	TRBV19	once	TRBJ2-2
CASSSTTSGSNFEQFF	TGCGCCAGCAGCTCAACCACTAGCGGGAGCAACTTTGAGCAGTTCTTC	TRBD2	TRBV5-1	-	TRBJ2-1
CASSLTRDRGQSPLHF	TGTGCCAGCAGCCTAACTCGGGACAGGGGGCAATCACCCCTCCACTTT	TRBD1	TRBV2	-	TRBJ1-6
CASSSGGASGIYRDTQYF	TGTGCCAGCAGCTCTGGAGGGGCTAGCGGGATCTATAGGGATACGCAGTATTTT	TRBD2	TRBV11-2	-	TRBJ2-3
CASSLGSSYEQYF	TGCGCCAGCAGCTTGGGGAGCTCCTACGAGCAGTACTTC	-	TRBV5-1	-	TRBJ2-7
CASSSGYGYTF	TGTGCCAGCAGCTCAGGGTATGGCTACACCTTC	-	TRBV5-4	-	TRBJ1-2
CASSSLRGGLTGANVLTF	TGCGCCAGCAGCTCCCTTAGAGGAGGGCTAACTGGGGCCAACGTCCTGACTTTC	-	TRBV5-1	once	TRBJ2-6
CASSSDSTDNEQFF	TGCGCCAGCAGCTCGGACTCAACGGACAATGAGCAGTTCTTC	-	TRBV5-1	-	TRBJ2-1
CASSQTTGMGQPQHF	TGCGCCAGCAGCCAAACCACAGGGATGGGTCAGCCCCAGCATTTT	-	TRBV5-1	once	TRBJ1-5
CASSELGGENTEAFF	TGTGCCAGCAGTGAATTAGGAGGGGAGAACACTGAAGCTTTCTTT	-	TRBV25-1	-	TRBJ1-1
CASSPPGVLTYEQYF	TGTGCCAGCAGCCCACCCGGGGTCCTAACCTACGAGCAGTACTTC	-	TRBV3-1/TRBV3-2	-	TRBJ2-7
CSVERTGEATEAFF	TGCAGCGTTGAAAGGACAGGGGAGGCCACTGAAGCTTTCTTT	TRBD1	TRBV29-1	-	TRBJ1-1
CASSPAGSLAGGPNEQYF	TGCGCCAGCAGCCCCGCCGGGTCACTAGCGGGAGGGCCCAACGAGCAGTACTTC	TRBD2	TRBV5-1	-	TRBJ2-7
CASSELTGEVGYGYTF	TGTGCCAGCAGTGAACTGACAGGGGAGGTTGGCTATGGCTACACCTTC	TRBD1	TRBV6-1	-	TRBJ1-2
CASSQGLAGGGYEQYF	TGTGCCAGCAGCCAAGGACTAGCGGGAGGTGGCTACGAGCAGTACTTC	TRBD2	TRBV3-1/TRBV3-2	-	TRBJ2-7
CASSRGNVEKLFF	TGTGCCAGCAGCCGGGGAAATGTAGAAAAACTGTTTTTT	-	TRBV5-6	once	TRBJ1-4
CASSLEWRLRYEQYF	TGTGCCAGCAGCTTAGAATGGAGGTTACGATACGAGCAGTACTTC	-	TRBV7-2	-	TRBJ2-7
CASSLGLAGANVLTF	TGCGCCAGCAGCCTGGGACTGGCGGGGGCCAACGTCCTGACTTTC	-	TRBV5-1	-	TRBJ2-6
CASSPPLTGGGYTF	TGTGCCAGCTCACCACCCCTGACAGGGGGAGGCTACACCTTC	TRBD1	TRBV18	-	TRBJ1-2
CASSYSTGREAFF	TGTGCCAGCAGTTACTCGACGGGGAGAGAAGCTTTCTTT	-	TRBV6-5	-	TRBJ1-1
CASSLQHQGAEAFF	TGTGCCAGCAGCTTACAGCACCAGGGCGCTGAAGCTTTCTTT	-	TRBV7-3	-	TRBJ1-1
CASSEGDRGLSGNSPLHF	TGCGCCAGCAGTGAGGGGGACAGGGGGCTGAGTGGTAATTCACCCCTCCACTTT	TRBD1	TRBV10-2	-	TRBJ1-6
CASSRRGRDNSPLHF	TGTGCCAGTAGCAGGAGGGGGAGGGATAATTCACCCCTCCACTTT	-	TRBV19	-	TRBJ1-6
CAIGGSGTQETQYF	TGTGCCATCGGCGGAAGCGGCACACAAGAGACCCAGTACTTC	-	TRBV10-3	-	TRBJ2-5
CASLSWGGEQFF	TGTGCCAGCCTTTCATGGGGGGGGGAGCAGTTCTTC	TRBD2	TRBV28	-	TRBJ2-1
CASNSGTEAFF	TGTGCCAGTAACTCGGGGACTGAAGCTTTCTTT	-	TRBV19	once	TRBJ1-1
CAWSVRTGGYEQYF	TGTGCCTGGAGTGTACGGACAGGGGGCTACGAGCAGTACTTC	TRBD1	TRBV30	-	TRBJ2-7
CASSQGTVYTGELFF	TGCGCCAGCAGCCAGGGGACTGTCTACACCGGGGAGCTGTTTTTT	-	TRBV4-3	-	TRBJ2-2
CAWSDWTGPVEQYF	TGTGCCTGGAGTGATTGGACAGGGCCTGTCGAGCAGTACTTC	TRBD1	TRBV30	-	TRBJ2-7
CASSYSGTTDQETQYF	TGTGCCAGCAGTTACTCAGGGACTACCGACCAAGAGACCCAGTACTTC	TRBD2	TRBV6-6	-	TRBJ2-5
CASSPPGQGRNTIYF	TGTGCCAGCAGTCCACCGGGACAGGGGAGAAACACCATATATTTT	TRBD1	TRBV28	-	TRBJ1-3
CAISERGQGIQETQYF	TGTGCCATCAGTGAGAGGGGACAGGGGATCCAAGAGACCCAGTACTTC	TRBD1	TRBV10-3	-	TRBJ2-5
CASSPLDTPNYGYTF	TGTGCCAGCTCACCACTAGACACTCCTAACTATGGCTACACCTTC	-	TRBV18	-	TRBJ1-2
CASSQGQDSQETQYF	TGTGCCAGCAGCCAAGGTCAGGACTCACAAGAGACCCAGTACTTC	-	TRBV4-2	-	TRBJ2-5
CASSGLGSGANVLTF	TGTGCCAGCAGCGGACTAGGATCTGGGGCCAACGTCCTGACTTTC	-	TRBV9	once	TRBJ2-6
CASSFAPYNEQFF	TGCGCCAGCAGCTTCGCGCCGTACAATGAGCAGTTCTTC	-	TRBV5-1	-	TRBJ2-1
CATSATAGTGDPDTQYF	TGTGCCACCAGTGCCACCGCAGGGACAGGGGATCCAGATACGCAGTATTTT	TRBD1	TRBV24-1	-	TRBJ2-3
CASTAGNNYGYTF	TGTGCCAGCACCGCAGGTAACAACTATGGCTACACCTTC	-	TRBV12-3/TRBV12-4	-	TRBJ1-2
CASSLDTDEQFF	TGTGCCAGCAGCTTAGATACGGATGAGCAGTTCTTC	-	TRBV11-3	-	TRBJ2-1
CASSGGPTNRYTF	TGTGCCAGCAGCGGGGGGCCGACGAATCGCTACACCTTC	-	TRBV28	-	TRBJ1-2